The 9 T cell receptor beta chains presented below share a single source sample, sequenced in a study of cytomegalovirus exposure and HLA in healthy donors. PCR was performed using 60 Vbeta and 13 Jbeta primers. Sequenced by immunoSEQ multiplex PCR; TCRdb stores in-frame clones only, minus some. The top ten clones hold roughly 1.4% of a sample with roughly 200,000 clones, approximately 85% of them seen once. Material: PBMCs. Receptors were obtained from a girl between 10 and 17 years old in good health and CMV-seropositive.

In its sample, this clone was seen a few times. The chain recombines TRBV11-2 with TRBJ2-2; possible D gene TRBD2, 5 bases. Deletions cut 1 base from V and 5 bases from J, with 11 bases between. Germline values: CDR1 SGHAT, CDR2 FQNNGV. The CDR3 runs to 15 residues. The CDR3 spells CASSLAIGETGELFF. CDR3 DNA: TGTGCCAGCAGCTTAGCTATCGGGGAAACCGGGGAGCTGTTTTTT.

The chain employs TRBV6-5 and TRBJ2-7; D possibly corresponds to TRBD1 (6 bases). CDR1 is MNHEY and CDR2 is SVGAGI in the germline V gene. CDR3 length: 15 amino acids. Deletions cut 4 bases from V and 0 bases from J, with 13 bases between. For the CDR3, the DNA is TGTGCCAGCAGTTCAGCCACAGGGATCTCCTACGAGCAGTACTTC. Protein: CASSSATGISYEQYF.

The genes are TRBV7-2 and TRBJ1-2; TRBD1 aligns across 12 bases. Germline V gene data show CDR1 as SGHTA and CDR2 as FQGNSA. The V and J ends lost 3 bases and 4 bases, in that order; junction bases with no gene match: 3. This CDR3 region has 15 residues. The CDR3 sequence is CASSFGTGGAYGYTF. For the CDR3, the DNA is TGTGCCAGCAGCTTTGGGACAGGGGGCGCCTATGGCTACACCTTC. Full variable domain (outside the CDR3, taken from reference TRBV7-2 and TRBJ1-2): GAGVSQSPSNKVTEKGKDVELRCDPISGHTALYWYRQSLGQGLEFLIYFQGNSAPDKSGLPSDRFSAERTGGSVSTLTIQRTQQEDSAVYLCASSFGTGGAYGYTFGSGTRLTVV.

The chain employs TRBV11-2 and TRBJ2-5, with unresolved D. V gave up 6 bases and J gave up 5 bases, with 13 bases separating them. From germline, CDR1 is SGHAT and CDR2 FQNNGV. The CDR3 has 13 amino acids. CDR3 loop: CASRVRSRETQYF. The CDR3 DNA sequence: TGTGCCAGCAGGGTGAGGAGTAGGGAGACCCAGTACTTC. The full variable domain, completed using reference TRBV11-2 and TRBJ2-5, is EAGVAQSPRYKIIEKRQSVAFWCNPISGHATLYWYQQILGQGPKLLIQFQNNGVVDDSQLPKDRFSAERLKGVDSTLKIQPAKLEDSAVYLCASRVRSRETQYFGPGTRLLVL.

The V gene is TRBV19, the J gene TRBJ2-7, with a tentative D call TRBD1 (5 bases). V lost 3 bases and J 3 bases, leaving 15 bases between the germline ends. Per the germline V gene, CDR1 is LNHDA and CDR2 is SQIVND (reference sequence). There are 15 residues in the CDR3. DNA for the CDR3: TGTGCCAGTAGTATCAGGGTGGACCTCCACTACGAGCAGTACTTC. This codes for CASSIRVDLHYEQYF.

The genes are TRBV6-5 and TRBJ2-5; TRBD1 agrees at 7 bases. Trimming at V came to 2 bases and at J to 1 base, leaving 1 base not matched to a gene. Germline CDR1 and CDR2: MNHEY and SVGAGI. This CDR3 region has 14 residues. CDR3 coding DNA: TGTGCCAGCAGTTACGGGACAGCCCAAGAGACCCAGTACTTC. Protein product: CASSYGTAQETQYF.

The genes are TRBV4-1 and TRBJ2-5; 9 bases are shared with TRBD2. J gave up 5 bases and V 4 bases, and 11 bases lay outside the gene matches. Germline V gene lookup returns CDR1 MGHRA and CDR2 YSYEKL. This CDR3 spans 16 amino acids. CDR3 DNA: TGCGCCAGCAGCCCGGACCCGGGACTAGCCGGTGAGACCCAGTACTTC. Translated: CASSPDPGLAGETQYF.

The genes are TRBV4-2 and TRBJ1-1; D call uncertain. V was clipped by 4 bases and J by 1 base, with 10 bases between them. The CDR3 sequence is 14 residues long. CDR1 and CDR2 from the germline V gene are LGHNA and YNFKEQ. The CDR3: CASSLAGGNTEAFF. In nucleotides, the CDR3 is TGTGCCAGCAGCCTAGCGGGCGGGAACACTGAAGCTTTCTTT.

This clone appeared a single time. The rearrangement joins TRBV5-6 to TRBJ2-6, with 8 bases fitting TRBD1. This CDR3 comprises 18 residues. Germline CDR1 SGHDT, CDR2 YYEEEE. V lost 2 bases to trimming and J lost 2 bases; unmatched junction nucleotides: 9. CDR3 sequence: CASSFQGASLAGANVLTF. CDR3 bases: TGTGCCAGCAGCTTCCAGGGGGCGAGCTTAGCTGGGGCCAACGTCCTGACTTTC.